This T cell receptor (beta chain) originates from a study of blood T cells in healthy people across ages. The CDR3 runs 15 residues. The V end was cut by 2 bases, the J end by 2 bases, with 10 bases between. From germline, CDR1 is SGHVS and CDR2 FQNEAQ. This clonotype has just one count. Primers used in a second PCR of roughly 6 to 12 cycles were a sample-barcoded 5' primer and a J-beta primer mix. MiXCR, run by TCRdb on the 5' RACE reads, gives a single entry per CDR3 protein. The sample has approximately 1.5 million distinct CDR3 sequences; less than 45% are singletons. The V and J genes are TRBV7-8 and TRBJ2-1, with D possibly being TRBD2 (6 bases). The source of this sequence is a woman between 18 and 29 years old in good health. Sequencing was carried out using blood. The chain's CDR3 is CASSLPGVTYNEQFF. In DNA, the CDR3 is TGTGCCAGCAGCTTACCGGGGGTAACCTACAATGAGCAGTTCTTC.